Included here is one TCR beta chain sequence, with context. The record originates from a study of control samples from healthy donors and cancer patients. Assay: immunoSEQ multiplex PCR; the TCRdb copy retains only in-frame clones and omits some. This table has about 130,000 clones, 90% to 95% appearing once. Looked up from germline, CDR1 is GTSNPN and CDR2 is SVGIG (reference sequence). This CDR3 region has 15 residues. Trimming at V came to 3 bases and at J to 0 bases, leaving 6 bases not matched to a gene. This chain joins TRBV30 and TRBJ1-1, with 8 bases fitting TRBD1. Sequencing used PBMCs. The receptor comes from a man aged 55 to 70 with colorectal cancer. CDR3 amino acids: CAWSSLQGVNTEAFF. The CDR3, as DNA: TGTGCCTGGAGCAGCTTACAGGGGGTGAACACTGAAGCTTTCTTT.